This T cell receptor beta chain was captured in a study of radiotherapy plus CTLA-4 blockade in lung cancer. The CDR3 totals 15 residues. Looked up from germline, CDR1 is LGHNA and CDR2 is YSLEER. Trimming stripped 0 bases from V and 5 bases from J, with 13 bases between. Assay: immunoSEQ multiplex PCR; the TCRdb copy retains only in-frame clones and omits some. Here the sample spans about 28,000 clones, 70% to 80% being singletons. The clonotype comes from a human donor with non-small cell lung cancer who had stable disease on radiotherapy plus ipilimumab. The material sequenced was peripheral blood, taken from a patient treated with radiotherapy plus ipilimumab. The chain combines TRBV4-3 with TRBJ1-2, with unresolved D. As DNA, the CDR3 is TGCGCCAGCAGCCAAGATCCAGGCTGGGCGTATGGCTACACCTTC. Its protein product is CASSQDPGWAYGYTF.